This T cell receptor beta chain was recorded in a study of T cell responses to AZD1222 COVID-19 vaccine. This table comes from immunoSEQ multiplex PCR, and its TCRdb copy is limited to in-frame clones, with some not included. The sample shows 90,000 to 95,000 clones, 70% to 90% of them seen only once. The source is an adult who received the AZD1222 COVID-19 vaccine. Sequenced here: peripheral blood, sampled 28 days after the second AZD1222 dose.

CDR3 in amino acids: CASSRGLALGDTQYF. CDR3 bases: TGTGCCAGCAGCCGCGGACTAGCGCTGGGGGATACGCAGTATTTT. The gene calls are TRBV3-1 (or the pseudogene TRBV3-2) and TRBJ2-3, with TRBD2 matching 9 bases. Trimming took 4 bases from V and 6 from J; bases not matched to a gene: 8. The germline V gene encodes CDR1 LGHDT and CDR2 YNNKEL (reference sequence). This CDR3 is 15 amino acids long.